The present T cell receptor (beta chain) was sequenced within a study of T cells after yellow fever vaccination. This clonotype has a handful of counts. Researchers made TCR cDNA using 5'RACE template switching, and this step added a universal primer site and UMIs. TCRdb re-derived calls from the 5' RACE reads in MiXCR, one entry per CDR3 protein. The sample shows around 300,000 distinct CDR3 sequences, 4.1% of them seen only once. V lost 0 bases and J 2 bases, leaving 13 bases between the germline ends. CDR1 is KGHSH and CDR2 is LQKENI in the germline V gene. The CDR3 extends over 16 amino acids. This receptor was obtained from a man younger than 35 who received the YFV17D yellow fever vaccine. The sequencing here drew on PBMCs, taken 5 days after the yellow fever booster vaccination. The rearrangement links TRBV18 to TRBJ2-5; possibly TRBD1 or TRBD2 for D (6 bases each). The CDR3 is CASSPPGRGLQETQYF. The DNA for the CDR3 is TGTGCCAGCTCACCACCTGGCCGGGGGCTACAAGAGACCCAGTACTTC.